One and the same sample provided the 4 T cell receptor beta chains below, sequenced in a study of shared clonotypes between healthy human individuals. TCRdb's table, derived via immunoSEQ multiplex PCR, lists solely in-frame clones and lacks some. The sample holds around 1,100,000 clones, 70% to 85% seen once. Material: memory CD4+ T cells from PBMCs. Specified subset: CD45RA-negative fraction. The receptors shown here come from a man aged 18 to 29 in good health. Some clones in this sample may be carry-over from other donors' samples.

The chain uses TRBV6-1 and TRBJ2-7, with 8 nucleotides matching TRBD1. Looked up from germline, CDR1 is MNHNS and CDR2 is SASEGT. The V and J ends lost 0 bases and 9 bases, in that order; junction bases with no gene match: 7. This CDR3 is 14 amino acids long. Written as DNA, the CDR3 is TGTGCCAGCAGTGAAGCCCGGACAGGGCGAGGGCAGTACTTC. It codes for CASSEARTGRGQYF.

The CDR3 loop is CASAVSQGAGETQYF. Here the CDR3 DNA reads TGCGCCAGCGCCGTTTCACAGGGGGCCGGGGAGACCCAGTACTTC. The V gene is TRBV5-1, the J gene TRBJ2-5; 9 positions match TRBD1. V lost 7 bases to trimming and J lost 5 bases; unmatched junction nucleotides: 12. The length of the CDR3 is 15 residues. Germline CDR1 is SGHRS and CDR2 is YFSETQ.

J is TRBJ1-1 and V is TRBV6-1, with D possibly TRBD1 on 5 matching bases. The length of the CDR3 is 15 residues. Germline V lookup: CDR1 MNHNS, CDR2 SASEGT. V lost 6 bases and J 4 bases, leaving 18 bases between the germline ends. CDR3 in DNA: TGTGCCAGCAGCCAGAGCGGGGTTAGGGGCACTGAAGCTTTCTTT. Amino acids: CASSQSGVRGTEAFF.

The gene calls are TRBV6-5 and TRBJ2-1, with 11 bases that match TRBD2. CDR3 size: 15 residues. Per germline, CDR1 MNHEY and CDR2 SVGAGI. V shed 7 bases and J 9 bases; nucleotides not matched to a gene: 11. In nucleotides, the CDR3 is TGTGCCAGCAAGTCACTAGCGGGAGCCTCCGGTGAGCAGTTCTTC. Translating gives CASKSLAGASGEQFF.